The rows below give T cell receptor beta chains drawn from one sample of a study of T cells in Graves' hyperthyroidism and ophthalmopathy. In TCRdb, the multiplex PCR reads were re-called with MiXCR into one record per CDR3 protein. The table includes hundreds of thousands of distinct CDR3 sequences, roughly a quarter detected once. Sequencing was done on a sample of blood. The receptors derive from a woman in her 30s with Graves' ophthalmopathy. The CDR3 runs from the conserved cysteine through the conserved F or W. A D gene is named only where the DNA matches it firmly. Size values are once, few and many counts, or a class for expanded clones, and some rows have none.

d_call j_call clone_size v_call cdr3_nt cdr3_aa
- TRBJ2-2 few TRBV6-1 TGTGCCAGCAAGATGACAGGGAACACCGGGGAGCTGTTTTTT CASKMTGNTGELFF
TRBD1 TRBJ1-3 few TRBV7-6 TGTGCCAGCAGCCCATGGGACAGGTCGGGAAACACCATATATTTT CASSPWDRSGNTIYF
- TRBJ1-1 - TRBV7-9 TGTGCCAGCGGCCTCGTGAACACTGAAGATTTCTTT CASGLVNTEDFF
TRBD1 TRBJ1-2 many TRBV20-1 TGCAGTGCTAGACCCGGGACAGGGGTTTTCTATGGCTACACCTTC CSARPGTGVFYGYTF
- TRBJ1-1 many TRBV11-1 TGTGCCAGCAGCCCCAGAGGGCAGGGCGTAGTCACTGAAGCTTTCTTT CASSPRGQGVVTEAFF
TRBD1 TRBJ1-6 - TRBV12-3/TRBV12-4 TGTGCCAGCGGGGACAGTTCCTATAATTCACCCCTCCACTTT CASGDSSYNSPLHF
- TRBJ1-1 many TRBV30 TGTGCCTGGAGCGCGGTAGTGACCAACACTGAAGCTTTCTTT CAWSAVVTNTEAFF
TRBD1 TRBJ2-2 many TRBV19 TGTGCCAGTAGTAACCGGGACAGGGATACCGGGGAGCTGTTTTTT CASSNRDRDTGELFF
- TRBJ2-7 - TRBV28 TGTGCCAGCCAGGACTACAGCAACGAGCAGTACTTC CASQDYSNEQYF
- TRBJ2-7 many TRBV20-1 TGCAGTGCTAGAGCTCGGACATCCTACGAGCAGTACTTC CSARARTSYEQYF
- TRBJ2-5 - TRBV27 TGTGCCAGCAGTGACAGCATACAAGAGACCCAGTACTTC CASSDSIQETQYF
TRBD1 TRBJ1-2 many TRBV20-1 TGCAGTGGGCCCCGGCCAGGGGGTAACTATGGCTACACCTTC CSGPRPGGNYGYTF
TRBD2 TRBJ2-5 few TRBV11-2 TGTGCCAGCAGCTCCGCACTTAGCGGGCAAGAGACCCAGTACTTC CASSSALSGQETQYF
- TRBJ2-2 few TRBV3-1 TGTGCCAGCGGGAGGACAAGGGACACCGGGGAGCTGTTTTTT CASGRTRDTGELFF
- TRBJ2-7 once TRBV11-2 TGTGCCAGCACTTTACACCTCTACGAGCAGTACTTC CASTLHLYEQYF
TRBD1 TRBJ2-7 many TRBV15 TGTGCCACCAGCAGTGGGGACAGCTACGAGCAGTACTTC CATSSGDSYEQYF
TRBD1 TRBJ1-2 - TRBV29-1 TGCAGCGTTGGATCACCACAGGGGCGGAGTAGCTATGGCTACACCTTC CSVGSPQGRSSYGYTF
- TRBJ2-6 many TRBV19 TGTGCCAGTAGTATAGCTCACTCTGGGGCCAACGTCCTGACTTTC CASSIAHSGANVLTF